Listed below are T cell receptor beta chains from one sample, sequenced in a study of shared clonotypes between healthy human individuals. Measured with immunoSEQ multiplex PCR; TCRdb has only the in-frame clones, and not every one. The top ten hold approximately 0.067% of the sample, which has roughly 500,000 clones, 90% to 97% seen once. The sample was naive CD4+ T cells sorted from blood. All receptors derive from a woman between 25 and 40 years old in good health. Both conserved end residues are part of each CDR3. D genes are given only for firm matches. The size entry is marked missing in some rows and otherwise reads once, few, many or a size class.

J: TRBJ1-1
V: TRBV21-1
D: .
size: .
DNA: TGTGCCAGCAGCAAAGCGGTGCGTTACGTGGGAGGGGGGGACACTGAAGCTTTCTTT
CDR3: CASSKAVRYVGGGDTEAFF

J: TRBJ2-1
V: TRBV19
D: .
size: .
DNA: TGTGCCAGTAGCCAGGCCTACAATGAGCAGTTCTTC
CDR3: CASSQAYNEQFF

J: TRBJ1-4
V: TRBV9
D: .
size: .
DNA: TGTGCCAGCAGCGTCACGGCCAGGGGTGAAAAACTGTTTTTT
CDR3: CASSVTARGEKLFF

J: TRBJ2-2
V: TRBV10-3
D: .
size: .
DNA: TGTGCCATCAGTGATTTAGTTCAGAACACCGGGGAGCTGTTTTTT
CDR3: CAISDLVQNTGELFF

J: TRBJ2-1
V: TRBV30
D: TRBD2
size: .
DNA: TGTGCCTGGTTGAGAGGCGGGAGGACCAGCTCCTACAATGAGCAGTTCTTC
CDR3: CAWLRGGRTSSYNEQFF

J: TRBJ2-7
V: TRBV7-5
D: .
size: .
DNA: TGTGTCAGAAGCTTACTTAGGGGGTTTTACGAGCAGTACTTC
CDR3: CVRSLLRGFYEQYF

J: TRBJ1-1
V: TRBV29-1
D: .
size: .
DNA: TGCAGCGTTGTCAGGGTAGGAACTGAAGCTTTCTTT
CDR3: CSVVRVGTEAFF

J: TRBJ2-5
V: TRBV18
D: .
size: .
DNA: TGTGCCAGCTCACCAATTGGCGTGGAGACCCAGTACTTC
CDR3: CASSPIGVETQYF

J: TRBJ2-2
V: TRBV5-4
D: TRBD2
size: .
DNA: TGTGCCAGCAGCGGAACTAGCGGGAGGGACACCGGGGAGCTGTTTTTT
CDR3: CASSGTSGRDTGELFF

J: TRBJ2-3
V: TRBV7-9
D: .
size: .
DNA: TGTGCCAGCAGCTATGGCGGGGCCCCCACAGATACGCAGTATTTT
CDR3: CASSYGGAPTDTQYF

J: TRBJ2-7
V: TRBV21-1
D: .
size: .
DNA: TGTGCCAGCAGCTCCAAATGGGCGGGGGACTCCTACGAGCAGTACTTC
CDR3: CASSSKWAGDSYEQYF

J: TRBJ1-6
V: TRBV4-1
D: .
size: .
DNA: TGCGCCAGCAGCCAAGGCGACCGGATGTCGCCCCTCCACTTT
CDR3: CASSQGDRMSPLHF

J: TRBJ1-1
V: TRBV6-5
D: TRBD1
size: once
DNA: TGTGCCAGCAGTAGGACAGGAATGAACACTGAAGCTTTCTTT
CDR3: CASSRTGMNTEAFF

J: TRBJ2-7
V: TRBV2
D: .
size: .
DNA: TGTGCCAGCAGTGCGGCTAGTCAAGTCTACGAGCAGTACTTC
CDR3: CASSAASQVYEQYF

J: TRBJ2-7
V: TRBV28
D: TRBD2
size: .
DNA: TGTGCCAGCAGGTTTTTTAGCGGGAGGGGATCTTACGAGCAGTACTTC
CDR3: CASRFFSGRGSYEQYF

J: TRBJ2-2
V: TRBV19
D: TRBD1
size: .
DNA: TGTGCCAGTAGCAGAAGACAGGGGTACGCCGGGGAGCTGTTTTTT
CDR3: CASSRRQGYAGELFF

J: TRBJ2-3
V: TRBV7-9
D: TRBD2
size: .
DNA: TGTGCCAGCAGCTTAGCCCCGGCTAGCGGGTACACAGATACGCAGTATTTT
CDR3: CASSLAPASGYTDTQYF

J: TRBJ1-3
V: TRBV7-8
D: TRBD1
size: .
DNA: TGTGCCAGCAGCCAAGGACAGGGGCAGGGAAACACCATATATTTT
CDR3: CASSQGQGQGNTIYF

J: TRBJ1-2
V: TRBV19
D: .
size: .
DNA: TGTGCCAGTAGTATATCAGGGAATGGCTACACCTTC
CDR3: CASSISGNGYTF

J: TRBJ1-2
V: TRBV6-5
D: .
size: .
DNA: TGTGCCAGCAGTGGGGGTGCCTATGGCTACACCTTC
CDR3: CASSGGAYGYTF

J: TRBJ2-7
V: TRBV6-1
D: .
size: .
DNA: TGTGCCAGTCCCGGGGGACAGTCCTACGAGCAGTACTTC
CDR3: CASPGGQSYEQYF

J: TRBJ2-1
V: TRBV27
D: TRBD2
size: .
DNA: TGTGCCACCAAACCAGCGGGAGTAGACAATGAGCAGTTCTTC
CDR3: CATKPAGVDNEQFF

J: TRBJ2-1
V: TRBV6-1
D: .
size: .
DNA: TGTGCCAGCAACGCTCTTACGAGCTCCTACAATGAGCAGTTCTTC
CDR3: CASNALTSSYNEQFF

J: TRBJ2-7
V: TRBV2
D: TRBD1
size: .
DNA: TGTGCCAGCAAGCGACAGGGAACGGCCTACGAGCAGTACTTC
CDR3: CASKRQGTAYEQYF

J: TRBJ2-5
V: TRBV2
D: .
size: .
DNA: TGTGCCAGCCTTGAGGATAGTCGGGAGACCCAGTACTTC
CDR3: CASLEDSRETQYF

J: TRBJ2-7
V: TRBV4-1
D: .
size: .
DNA: TGCGCCAGCAGCCCTAAAGGTGGCGGGGTCGTAATCTACGAGCAGTACTTC
CDR3: CASSPKGGGVVIYEQYF

J: TRBJ2-3
V: TRBV6-1
D: TRBD1
size: .
DNA: TGTGCCAGCAGTGAGTCGACCCAGGGACAGGGAAGCACAGATACGCAGTATTTT
CDR3: CASSESTQGQGSTDTQYF

J: TRBJ2-6
V: TRBV19
D: .
size: .
DNA: TGTGCCAGCGCAGGGACACCGTACTCTGGGGCCAACGTCCTGACTTTC
CDR3: CASAGTPYSGANVLTF

J: TRBJ1-5
V: TRBV28
D: TRBD1
size: .
DNA: TGTGCCAGCGGAGACGGGACAGGGGGCGGTAGCAATCAGCCCCAGCATTTT
CDR3: CASGDGTGGGSNQPQHF

J: TRBJ1-1
V: TRBV28
D: .
size: .
DNA: TGTGCCACCTGGTTGGGGCCTGAAGCTTTCTTT
CDR3: CATWLGPEAFF

J: TRBJ2-7
V: TRBV25-1
D: .
size: .
DNA: TGTGCCAGCAGTGAATTTAAGGGAACCTACGAGCAGTACTTC
CDR3: CASSEFKGTYEQYF

J: TRBJ2-6
V: TRBV10-3
D: .
size: .
DNA: TGTGCCATCACCTCGGACCACTCTGGGGCCAACGTCCTGACTTTC
CDR3: CAITSDHSGANVLTF

J: TRBJ2-7
V: TRBV18
D: TRBD2
size: once
DNA: TGTGCCAGCTCACCGGGACTAGCGGGGGATGAGCAGTACTTC
CDR3: CASSPGLAGDEQYF

J: TRBJ2-7
V: TRBV4-1
D: TRBD1
size: few
DNA: TGCGCCAGCAGCCAAGGCCGGACAGGGGAGGCCTACGAGCAGTACTTC
CDR3: CASSQGRTGEAYEQYF

J: TRBJ2-7
V: TRBV5-1
D: .
size: .
DNA: TGCGCCAGCAGCTCACGGAGCGGTTCCTACGAGCAGTACTTC
CDR3: CASSSRSGSYEQYF

J: TRBJ2-7
V: TRBV5-4
D: .
size: .
DNA: TGTGCCAGCAGCTTGGCCCGGGGTGCGGGTTGGAACGAGCAGTACTTC
CDR3: CASSLARGAGWNEQYF

J: TRBJ1-1
V: TRBV6-6
D: TRBD1
size: .
DNA: TGTGCCAGTGCGGACAGGGTTGATACTGAAGCTTTCTTT
CDR3: CASADRVDTEAFF

J: TRBJ1-2
V: TRBV18
D: .
size: .
DNA: TGTGCCAGCTCGAAACTCGAACCCCATGGCTACACCTTC
CDR3: CASSKLEPHGYTF

J: TRBJ2-1
V: TRBV2
D: TRBD2
size: .
DNA: TGTGCCAGCAGGAAGGTGGGCGGACTAGCGGGAGGCCCCGGGGGCTACAATGAGCAGTTCTTC
CDR3: CASRKVGGLAGGPGGYNEQFF

J: TRBJ2-2
V: TRBV7-2
D: TRBD2
size: .
DNA: TGTGCCAGCAGCCCGGGGGGTGGGTCCAAGATCACCGGGGAGCTGTTTTTT
CDR3: CASSPGGGSKITGELFF

J: TRBJ2-1
V: TRBV5-1
D: .
size: once
DNA: TGCGCCAGCAGCTTGAGCGGTCCCTACAATGAGCAGTTCTTC
CDR3: CASSLSGPYNEQFF

J: TRBJ1-2
V: TRBV5-8
D: TRBD1
size: .
DNA: TGTGCCAGCAGCGTACATTCCGGGACAGGCTATGGCTACACCTTC
CDR3: CASSVHSGTGYGYTF

J: TRBJ2-3
V: TRBV28
D: TRBD2
size: once
DNA: TGTGCCAGCAGTTTATTGAGCGGGGGCACAGATACGCAGTATTTT
CDR3: CASSLLSGGTDTQYF

J: TRBJ2-7
V: TRBV5-1
D: .
size: .
DNA: TGCGCCAGCAGCTTGGGGACAAACTCCTACGAGCAGTACTTC
CDR3: CASSLGTNSYEQYF

J: TRBJ1-2
V: TRBV28
D: .
size: once
DNA: TGTGCCAGCAGCTCTCATAACAACTATGGCTACACCTTC
CDR3: CASSSHNNYGYTF

J: TRBJ2-7
V: TRBV7-6
D: .
size: .
DNA: TGTGCCAGCAGCGAGACGTTCGGGACCTCTTCCTACGAGCAGTACTTC
CDR3: CASSETFGTSSYEQYF

J: TRBJ1-3
V: TRBV5-1
D: .
size: .
DNA: TGCGCCAGCAGCTCGACCCCTAGCGGAAACACCATATATTTT
CDR3: CASSSTPSGNTIYF

J: TRBJ2-7
V: TRBV20-1
D: .
size: .
DNA: TGCAGTGCGGTCGGGACCTACGAGCAGTACTTC
CDR3: CSAVGTYEQYF

J: TRBJ1-3
V: TRBV19
D: TRBD1
size: .
DNA: TGTGCCAGTAGTATGTACAGGGGGCTTTCCTCTGGAAACACCATATATTTT
CDR3: CASSMYRGLSSGNTIYF

J: TRBJ1-1
V: TRBV30
D: .
size: .
DNA: TGTGCCTGGATAGGCCTATCCCACACTGAAGCTTTCTTT
CDR3: CAWIGLSHTEAFF

J: TRBJ1-4
V: TRBV18
D: TRBD1
size: .
DNA: TGTGCCAGCTCTCGGGACAGGGTAGAGGAAAAACTGTTTTTT
CDR3: CASSRDRVEEKLFF

J: TRBJ2-7
V: TRBV7-9
D: TRBD2
size: .
DNA: TGTGCCAGCAGCTTAGTGGGAGGGCCCCACGAGCAGTACTTC
CDR3: CASSLVGGPHEQYF